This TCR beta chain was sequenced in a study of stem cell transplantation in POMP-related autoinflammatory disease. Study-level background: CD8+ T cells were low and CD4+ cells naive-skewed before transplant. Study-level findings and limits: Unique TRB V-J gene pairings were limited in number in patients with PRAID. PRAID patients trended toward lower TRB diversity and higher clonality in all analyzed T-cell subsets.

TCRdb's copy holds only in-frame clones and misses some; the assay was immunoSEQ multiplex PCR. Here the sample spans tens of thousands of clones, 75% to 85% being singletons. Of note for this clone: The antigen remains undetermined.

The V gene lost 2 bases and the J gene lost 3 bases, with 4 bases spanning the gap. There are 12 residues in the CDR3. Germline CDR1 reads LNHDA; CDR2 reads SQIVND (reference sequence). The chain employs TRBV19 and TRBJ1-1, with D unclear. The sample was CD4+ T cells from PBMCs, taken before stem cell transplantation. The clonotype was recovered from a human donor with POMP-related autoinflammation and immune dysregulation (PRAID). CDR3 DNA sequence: TGTGCCAGTAGTATACAGGACACTGAAGCTTTCTTT. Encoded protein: CASSIQDTEAFF. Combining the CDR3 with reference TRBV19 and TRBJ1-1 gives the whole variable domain DGGITQSPKYLFRKEGQNVTLSCEQNLNHDAMYWYRQDPGQGLRLIYYSQIVNDFQKGDIAEGYSVSREKKESFPLTVTSAQKNPTAFYLCASSIQDTEAFFGQGTRLTVV.